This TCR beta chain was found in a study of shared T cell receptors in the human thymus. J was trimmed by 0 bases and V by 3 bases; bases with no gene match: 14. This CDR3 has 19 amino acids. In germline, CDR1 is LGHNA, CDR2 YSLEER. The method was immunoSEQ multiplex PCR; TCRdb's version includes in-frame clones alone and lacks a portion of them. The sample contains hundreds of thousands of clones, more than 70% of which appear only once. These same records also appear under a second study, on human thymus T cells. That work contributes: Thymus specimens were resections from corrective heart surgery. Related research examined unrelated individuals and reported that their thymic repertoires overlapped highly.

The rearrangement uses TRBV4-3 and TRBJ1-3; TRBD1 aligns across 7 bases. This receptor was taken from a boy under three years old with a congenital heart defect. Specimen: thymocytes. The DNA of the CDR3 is TGCGCCAGCAGCCAGGGAGGAGGGACAGTTGTTGACTCTGGAAACACCATATATTTT. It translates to CASSQGGGTVVDSGNTIYF.